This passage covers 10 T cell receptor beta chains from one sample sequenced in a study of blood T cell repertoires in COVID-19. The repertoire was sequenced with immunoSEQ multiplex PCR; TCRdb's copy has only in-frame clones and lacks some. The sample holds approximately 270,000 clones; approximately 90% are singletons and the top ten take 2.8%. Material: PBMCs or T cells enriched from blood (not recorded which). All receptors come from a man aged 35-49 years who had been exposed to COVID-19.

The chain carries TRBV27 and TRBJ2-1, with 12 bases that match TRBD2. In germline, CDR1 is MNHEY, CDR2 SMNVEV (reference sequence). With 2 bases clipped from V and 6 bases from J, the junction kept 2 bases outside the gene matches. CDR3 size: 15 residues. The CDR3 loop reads CASSLTSGRFNEQFF. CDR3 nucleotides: TGTGCCAGCAGTTTAACTAGCGGGAGGTTCAATGAGCAGTTCTTC.

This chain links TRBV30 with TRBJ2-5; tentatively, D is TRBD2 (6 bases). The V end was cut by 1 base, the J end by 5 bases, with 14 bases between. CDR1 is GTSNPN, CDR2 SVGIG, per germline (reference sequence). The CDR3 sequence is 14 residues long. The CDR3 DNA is TGTGCCTGGAGTGATTTGGGGACTTGGGAGACCCAGTACTTC. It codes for CAWSDLGTWETQYF.

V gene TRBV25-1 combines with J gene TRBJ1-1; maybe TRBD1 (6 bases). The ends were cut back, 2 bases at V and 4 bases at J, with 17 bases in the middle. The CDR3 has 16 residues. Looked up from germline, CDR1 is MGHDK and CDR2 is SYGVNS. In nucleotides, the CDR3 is TGTGCCAGCAGTGAAACCACTAATACAGGGTTCACTGAAGCTTTCTTT. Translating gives CASSETTNTGFTEAFF.

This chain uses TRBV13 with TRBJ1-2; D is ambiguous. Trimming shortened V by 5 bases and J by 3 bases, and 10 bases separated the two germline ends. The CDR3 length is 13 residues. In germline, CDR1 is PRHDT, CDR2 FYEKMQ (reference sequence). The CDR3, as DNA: TGTGCCAGCAGCCCTCCCGGGGACTATGGCTACACCTTC. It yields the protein CASSPPGDYGYTF.

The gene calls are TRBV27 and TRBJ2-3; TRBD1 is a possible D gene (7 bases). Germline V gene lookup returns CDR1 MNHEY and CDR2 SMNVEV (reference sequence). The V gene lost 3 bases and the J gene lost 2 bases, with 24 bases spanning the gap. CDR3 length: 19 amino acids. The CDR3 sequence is CASSLSLAGQRTDTDTQYF. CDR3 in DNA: TGTGCCAGCAGTTTGTCCTTGGCGGGACAGCGGACTGACACAGATACGCAGTATTTT.

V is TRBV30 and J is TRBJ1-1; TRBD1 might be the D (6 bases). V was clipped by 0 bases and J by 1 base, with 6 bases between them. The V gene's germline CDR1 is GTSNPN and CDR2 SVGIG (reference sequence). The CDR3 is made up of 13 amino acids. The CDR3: CAWSVGGNTEAFF. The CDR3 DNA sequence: TGTGCCTGGAGTGTAGGGGGGAACACTGAAGCTTTCTTT.

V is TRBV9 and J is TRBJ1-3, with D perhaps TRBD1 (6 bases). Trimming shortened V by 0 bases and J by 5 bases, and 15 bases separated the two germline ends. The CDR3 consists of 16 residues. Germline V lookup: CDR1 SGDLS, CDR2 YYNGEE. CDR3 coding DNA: TGTGCCAGCAGCGTAGGTCTGGGGGCGAATAGAAACACCATATATTTT. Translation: CASSVGLGANRNTIYF.

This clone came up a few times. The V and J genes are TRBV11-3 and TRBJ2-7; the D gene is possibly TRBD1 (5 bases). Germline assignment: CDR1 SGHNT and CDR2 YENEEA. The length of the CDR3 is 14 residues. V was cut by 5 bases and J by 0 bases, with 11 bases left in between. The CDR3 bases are TGTGCCAGCAGCAATCAGGGTTCCTCCTACGAGCAGTACTTC. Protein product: CASSNQGSSYEQYF.

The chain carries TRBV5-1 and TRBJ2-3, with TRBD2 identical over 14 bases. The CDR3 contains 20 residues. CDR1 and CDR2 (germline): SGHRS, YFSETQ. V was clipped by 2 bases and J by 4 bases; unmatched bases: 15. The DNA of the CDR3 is TGCGCCAGCAGCTTCGGACTGCCGGGACTAGCGGGAGTCAACCCAGATACGCAGTATTTT. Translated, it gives CASSFGLPGLAGVNPDTQYF.

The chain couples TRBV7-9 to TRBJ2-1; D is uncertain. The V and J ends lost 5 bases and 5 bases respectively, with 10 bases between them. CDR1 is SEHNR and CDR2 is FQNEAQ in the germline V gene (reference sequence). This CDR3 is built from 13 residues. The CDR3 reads CASSPPLNNEQFF. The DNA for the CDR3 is TGTGCCAGCAGCCCGCCCCTAAACAATGAGCAGTTCTTC.